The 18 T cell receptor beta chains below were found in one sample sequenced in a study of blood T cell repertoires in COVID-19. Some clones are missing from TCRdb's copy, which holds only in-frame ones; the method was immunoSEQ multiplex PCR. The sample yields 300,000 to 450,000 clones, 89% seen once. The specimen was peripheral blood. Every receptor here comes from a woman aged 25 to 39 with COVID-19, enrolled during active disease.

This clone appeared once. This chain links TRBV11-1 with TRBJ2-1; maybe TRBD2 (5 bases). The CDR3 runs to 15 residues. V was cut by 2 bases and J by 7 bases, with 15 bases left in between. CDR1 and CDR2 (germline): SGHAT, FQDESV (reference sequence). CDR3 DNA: TGTGCCAGCAGCTTAAGCGGCCCACAGTGGAATGAGCAGTTCTTC. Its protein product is CASSLSGPQWNEQFF. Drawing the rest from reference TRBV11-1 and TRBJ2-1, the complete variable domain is EAEVAQSPRYKITEKSQAVAFWCDPISGHATLYWYRQILGQGPELLVQFQDESVVDDSQLPKDRFSAERLKGVDSTLKIQPAELGDSAMYLCASSLSGPQWNEQFFGPGTRLTVL.

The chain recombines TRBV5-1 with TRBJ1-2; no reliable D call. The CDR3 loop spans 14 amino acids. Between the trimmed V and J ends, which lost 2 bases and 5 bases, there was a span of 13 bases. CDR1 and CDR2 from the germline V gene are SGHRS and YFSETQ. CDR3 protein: CASSLGAGEYGYTF. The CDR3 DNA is TGCGCCAGCAGCTTAGGTGCAGGCGAATATGGCTACACCTTC.

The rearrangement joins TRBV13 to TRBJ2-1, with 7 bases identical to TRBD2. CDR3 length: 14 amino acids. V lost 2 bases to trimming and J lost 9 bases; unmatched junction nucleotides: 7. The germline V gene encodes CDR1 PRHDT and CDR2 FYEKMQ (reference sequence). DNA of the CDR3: TGTGCCAGCAGCTTATCGGGGACTACGGGTGAGCAGTTCTTC. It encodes CASSLSGTTGEQFF.

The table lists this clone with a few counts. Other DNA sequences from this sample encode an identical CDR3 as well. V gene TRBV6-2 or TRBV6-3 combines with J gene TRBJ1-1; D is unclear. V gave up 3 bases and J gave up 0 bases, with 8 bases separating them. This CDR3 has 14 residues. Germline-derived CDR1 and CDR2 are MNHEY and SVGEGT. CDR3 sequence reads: CASSYTGMNTEAFF. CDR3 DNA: TGTGCCAGCAGTTATACCGGGATGAACACTGAAGCTTTCTTT.

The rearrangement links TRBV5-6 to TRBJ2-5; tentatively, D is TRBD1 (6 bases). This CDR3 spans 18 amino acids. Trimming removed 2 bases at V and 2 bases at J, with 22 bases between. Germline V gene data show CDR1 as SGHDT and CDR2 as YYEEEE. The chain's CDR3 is CASSLVGYTGRFQETQYF. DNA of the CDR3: TGTGCCAGCAGCTTAGTAGGATATACAGGGAGATTTCAAGAGACCCAGTACTTC.

The chain's CDR3 is CASSQGLAHNTGELFF. In DNA, the CDR3 is TGTGCCAGCAGCCAAGGACTAGCTCACAACACCGGGGAGCTGTTTTTT. The chain uses TRBV3-1 (or the pseudogene TRBV3-2) and TRBJ2-2; 7 nucleotides line up with TRBD2. V lost 1 base and J lost 2; bases outside the gene matches: 4. Germline assignment: CDR1 LGHDT and CDR2 YNNKEL (reference sequence). The CDR3 is made up of 16 amino acids.

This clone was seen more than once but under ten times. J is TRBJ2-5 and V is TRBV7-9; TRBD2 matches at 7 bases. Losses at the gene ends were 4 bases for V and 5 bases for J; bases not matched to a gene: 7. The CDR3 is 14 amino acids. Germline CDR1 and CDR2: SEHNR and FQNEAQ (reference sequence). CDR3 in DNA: TGTGCCAGCAGCTCGTGGGAGGGCCTCGAGACCCAGTACTTC. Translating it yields CASSSWEGLETQYF.

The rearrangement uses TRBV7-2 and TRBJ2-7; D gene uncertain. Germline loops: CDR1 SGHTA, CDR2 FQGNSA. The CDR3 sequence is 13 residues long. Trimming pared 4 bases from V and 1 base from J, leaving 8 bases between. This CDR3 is CASSSGPSYEQYV. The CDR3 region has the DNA TGTGCCAGCAGCTCGGGTCCGTCCTACGAGCAGTACGTC.

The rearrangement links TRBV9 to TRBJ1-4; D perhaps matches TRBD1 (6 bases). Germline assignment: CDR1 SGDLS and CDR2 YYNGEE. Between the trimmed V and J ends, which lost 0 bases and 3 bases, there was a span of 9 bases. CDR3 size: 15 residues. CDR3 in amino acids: CASSVAEGANEKLFF. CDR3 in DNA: TGTGCCAGCAGCGTAGCAGAGGGGGCTAATGAAAAACTGTTTTTT.

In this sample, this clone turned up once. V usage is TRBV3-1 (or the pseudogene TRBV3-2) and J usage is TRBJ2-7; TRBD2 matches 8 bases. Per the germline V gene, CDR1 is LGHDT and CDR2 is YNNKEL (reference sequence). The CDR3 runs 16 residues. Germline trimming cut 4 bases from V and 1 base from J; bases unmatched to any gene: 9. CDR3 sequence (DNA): TGTGCCAGCAGCCCCCCCTTCAGCGGGAGTTCCTACGAGCAGTACGTC. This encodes CASSPPFSGSSYEQYV.

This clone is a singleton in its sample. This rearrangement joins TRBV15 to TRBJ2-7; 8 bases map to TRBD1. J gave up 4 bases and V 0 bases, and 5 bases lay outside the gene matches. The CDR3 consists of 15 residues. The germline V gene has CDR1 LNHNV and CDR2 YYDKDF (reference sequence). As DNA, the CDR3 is TGTGCCACCAGCAGAGATAGGTGGACAGGGTACGAGCAGTACGTC. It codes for CATSRDRWTGYEQYV.

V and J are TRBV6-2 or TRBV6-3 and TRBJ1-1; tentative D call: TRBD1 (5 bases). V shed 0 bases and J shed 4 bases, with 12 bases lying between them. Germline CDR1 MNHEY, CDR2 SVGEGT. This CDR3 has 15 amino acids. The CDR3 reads CASSYSVDSLTEAFF. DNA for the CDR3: TGTGCCAGCAGTTACTCTGTTGACAGTCTCACTGAAGCTTTCTTT.

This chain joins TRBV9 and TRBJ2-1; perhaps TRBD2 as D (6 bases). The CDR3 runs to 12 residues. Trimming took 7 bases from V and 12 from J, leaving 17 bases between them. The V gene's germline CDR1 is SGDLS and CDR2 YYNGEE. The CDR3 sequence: CASSSASVGQFF. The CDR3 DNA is TGTGCCAGCTCCTCGGCTAGCGTTGGGCAGTTCTTC.

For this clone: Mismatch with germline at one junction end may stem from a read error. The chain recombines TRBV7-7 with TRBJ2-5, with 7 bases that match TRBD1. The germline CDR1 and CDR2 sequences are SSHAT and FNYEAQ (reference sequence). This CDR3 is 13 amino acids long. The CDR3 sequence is CASSSQDREAQYF. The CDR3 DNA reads TGTGCTAGCAGCTCCCAAGACAGGGAAGCCCAGTACTTC.

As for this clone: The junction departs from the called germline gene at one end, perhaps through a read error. CDR3 protein: CASREDRGFQETQYF. In DNA, the CDR3 is TGTGCCAGCAGGGAAGACAGGGGGTTCCAAGAGACCCAGTACTTC. This chain links TRBV2 with TRBJ2-5, with 9 positions matching TRBD1. This CDR3 is built from 15 residues. The germline V gene encodes CDR1 SNHLY and CDR2 FYNNEI.

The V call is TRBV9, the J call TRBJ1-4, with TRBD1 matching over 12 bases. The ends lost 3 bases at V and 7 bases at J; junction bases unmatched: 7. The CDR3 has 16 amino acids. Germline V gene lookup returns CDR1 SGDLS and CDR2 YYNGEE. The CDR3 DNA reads TGTGCCAGCAGCGCCGGGACAGGGGGCTTTTCTGAAAAACTGTTTTTT. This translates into CASSAGTGGFSEKLFF.

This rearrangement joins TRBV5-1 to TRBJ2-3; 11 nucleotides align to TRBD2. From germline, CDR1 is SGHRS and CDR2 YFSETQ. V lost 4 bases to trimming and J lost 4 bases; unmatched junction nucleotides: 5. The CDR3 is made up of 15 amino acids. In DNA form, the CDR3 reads TGCGCCAGCAGCACAGGACTAGCGGGCCCAGATACGCAGTATTTT. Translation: CASSTGLAGPDTQYF.

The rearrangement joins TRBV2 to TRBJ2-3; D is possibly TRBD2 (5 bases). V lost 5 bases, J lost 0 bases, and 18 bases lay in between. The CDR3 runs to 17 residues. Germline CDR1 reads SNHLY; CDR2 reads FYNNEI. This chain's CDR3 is CASSSPRVSGSTDTQYF. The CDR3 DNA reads TGTGCCAGCAGTTCCCCGAGGGTGTCGGGGAGCACAGATACGCAGTATTTT.